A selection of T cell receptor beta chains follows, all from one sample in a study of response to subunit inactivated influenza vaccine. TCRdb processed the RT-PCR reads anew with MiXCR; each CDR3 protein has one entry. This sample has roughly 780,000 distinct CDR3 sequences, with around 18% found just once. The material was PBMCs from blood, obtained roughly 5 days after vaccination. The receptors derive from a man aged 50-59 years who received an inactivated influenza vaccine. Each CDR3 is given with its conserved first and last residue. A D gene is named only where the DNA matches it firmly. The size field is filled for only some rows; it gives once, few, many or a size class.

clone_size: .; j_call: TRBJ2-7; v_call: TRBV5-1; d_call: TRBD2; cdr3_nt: TGCGCCAGCAGGGACAGCGGGGGGTCCTACGAGCAGTACTTC; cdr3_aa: CASRDSGGSYEQYF
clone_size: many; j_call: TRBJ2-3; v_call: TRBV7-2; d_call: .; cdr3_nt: TGTGCCAGCAGCTTAAAGGTCATGGGCGGAGATACGCAGTATTTT; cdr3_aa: CASSLKVMGGDTQYF
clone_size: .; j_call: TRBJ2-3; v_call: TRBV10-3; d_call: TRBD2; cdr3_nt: TGTGCCATCAGCATAGCGGGAGGGCTTGCAGATACGCAGTATTTT; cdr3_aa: CAISIAGGLADTQYF
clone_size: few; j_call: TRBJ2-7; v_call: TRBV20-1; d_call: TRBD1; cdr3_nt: TGCAGTGCTAGAGTGGGGACAGGCCTGAGCTACGAGCAGTACTTC; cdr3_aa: CSARVGTGLSYEQYF
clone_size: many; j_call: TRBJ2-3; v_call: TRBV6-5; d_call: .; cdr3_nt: TGTGCCAGCAGTTACTCTTGGGGTGGGGGCACAGATACGCAGTATTTT; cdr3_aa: CASSYSWGGGTDTQYF
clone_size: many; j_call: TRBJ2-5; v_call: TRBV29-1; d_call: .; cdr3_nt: TGCAGCGTTGAAGATCGAACAGGGGGGGGAGAGACCCAGTACTTC; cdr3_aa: CSVEDRTGGGETQYF
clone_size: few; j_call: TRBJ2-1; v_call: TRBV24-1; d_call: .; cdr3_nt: TGTGCCACCAGTGATTTCGAAAATGAGCAGTTCTTC; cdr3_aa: CATSDFENEQFF
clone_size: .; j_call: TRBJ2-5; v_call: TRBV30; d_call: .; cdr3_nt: TGTGCCTGGAGTGTAGGGGGTGAAGAGACCCAGTACTTC; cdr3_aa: CAWSVGGEETQYF
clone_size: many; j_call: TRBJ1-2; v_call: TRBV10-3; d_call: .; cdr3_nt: TGTGCCATCAGTGAGTCGGACACAAACTACTATGGCTACACCTTC; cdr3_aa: CAISESDTNYYGYTF
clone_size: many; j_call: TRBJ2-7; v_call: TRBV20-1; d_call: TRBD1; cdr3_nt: TGCAGTGCAACCGACAGGGGGTTGTCCTACGAGCAGTACTTC; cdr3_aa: CSATDRGLSYEQYF
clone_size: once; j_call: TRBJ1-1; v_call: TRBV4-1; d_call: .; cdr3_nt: TGCGCCAGCAGCCAAGCCCCACAGAACACTGAAGCTTTCTTT; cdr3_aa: CASSQAPQNTEAFF
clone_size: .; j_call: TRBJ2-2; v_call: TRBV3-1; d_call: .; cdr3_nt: TGTGCCAGCAGCCAAGATAGGCGGGTTAACACCGGGGAGCTGTTTTTT; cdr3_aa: CASSQDRRVNTGELFF
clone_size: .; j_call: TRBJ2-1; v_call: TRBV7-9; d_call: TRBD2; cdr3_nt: TGTGCCAGCAGCTTAGTTGGCGGGAGACGCGATGAGCAGTTCTTC; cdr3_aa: CASSLVGGRRDEQFF
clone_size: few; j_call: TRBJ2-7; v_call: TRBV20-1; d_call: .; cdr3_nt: TGCAGTGCCAGGACTTTTTTCTACGAGCAGTACTTC; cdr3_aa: CSARTFFYEQYF
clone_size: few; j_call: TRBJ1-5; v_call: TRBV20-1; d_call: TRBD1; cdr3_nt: TGCAGTGCTAGCCCCCTACAGGGGGATAGCAATCAGCCCCAGCATTTT; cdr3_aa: CSASPLQGDSNQPQHF
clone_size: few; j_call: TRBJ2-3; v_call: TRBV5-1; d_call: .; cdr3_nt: TGCGCCAGCAGCTTCGGAGGGGGGGCCCCAGATACGCAGTATTTT; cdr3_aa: CASSFGGGAPDTQYF
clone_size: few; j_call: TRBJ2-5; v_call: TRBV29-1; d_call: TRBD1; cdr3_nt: TGCAGCAGTCTGGACAGGGGGCCAGAGACCCAGTACTTC; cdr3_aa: CSSLDRGPETQYF
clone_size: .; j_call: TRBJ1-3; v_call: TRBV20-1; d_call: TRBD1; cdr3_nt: TGCAGTGCTAGAGGTCCGCAGGGGGTTCGTGGAAACACCATATATTTT; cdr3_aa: CSARGPQGVRGNTIYF
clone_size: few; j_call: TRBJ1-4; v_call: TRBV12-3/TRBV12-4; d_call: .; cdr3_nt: TGTGCCAGCAGTTACAGGGATTCAACTAATGAAAAACTGTTTTTT; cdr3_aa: CASSYRDSTNEKLFF
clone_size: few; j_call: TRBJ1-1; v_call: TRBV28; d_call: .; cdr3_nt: TGTGCCAGCAGAACTGAGGGGAGGACTGAAGCTTTCTTT; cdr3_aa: CASRTEGRTEAFF
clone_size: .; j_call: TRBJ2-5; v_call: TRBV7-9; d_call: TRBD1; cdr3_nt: TGTGCCAGCAGCGACCAGGGACAGCGAATTTTAGAGACCCAGTACTTC; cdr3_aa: CASSDQGQRILETQYF
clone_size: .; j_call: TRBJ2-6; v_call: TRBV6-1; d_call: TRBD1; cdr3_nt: TGTGCCAGCAGGGGACAGGGGAGTTCGGGGGCCAACGTCCTGACTTTC; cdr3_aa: CASRGQGSSGANVLTF
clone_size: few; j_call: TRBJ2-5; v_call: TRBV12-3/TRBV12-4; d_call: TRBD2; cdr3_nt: TGTGCCAGCAGTATAGCGGGGCAGAAGGGGGGCCAGGAGACCCAGTACTTC; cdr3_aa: CASSIAGQKGGQETQYF
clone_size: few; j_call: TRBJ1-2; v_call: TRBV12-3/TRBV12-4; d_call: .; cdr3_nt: TGTGCCAGCAGTCGGGGTAGGCTCTATGGCTACACCTTC; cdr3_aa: CASSRGRLYGYTF
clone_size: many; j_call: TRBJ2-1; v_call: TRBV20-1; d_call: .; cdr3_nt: TGCAGTGCTAGAGAGGGATCCAACTCCTACAATGAGCAGTTCTTC; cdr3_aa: CSAREGSNSYNEQFF
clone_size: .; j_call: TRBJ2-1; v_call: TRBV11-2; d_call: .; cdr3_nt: TGTGCCAGCAGCTCCGAAGACAGTTACAATGAGCAGTTCTTC; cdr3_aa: CASSSEDSYNEQFF
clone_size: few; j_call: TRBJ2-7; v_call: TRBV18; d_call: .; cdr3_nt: TGTGCCAGCTCACCACCGGGAGTCTATCGTGGCGAGCAGTACTTC; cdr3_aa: CASSPPGVYRGEQYF
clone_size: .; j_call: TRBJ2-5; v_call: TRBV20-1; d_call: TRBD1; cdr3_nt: TGCAGATCCGGGACAGGGATTCAAGAGACCCAGTACTTC; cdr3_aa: CRSGTGIQETQYF
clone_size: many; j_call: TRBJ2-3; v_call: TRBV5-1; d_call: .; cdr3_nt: TGCGCCAGCAGCTCTACAGGGCGGACAGATACGCAGTATTTT; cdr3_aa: CASSSTGRTDTQYF
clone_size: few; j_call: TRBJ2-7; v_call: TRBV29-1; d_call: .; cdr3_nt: TGCAGCGTTCGCGGTGGGATGCGGTCCTACGAGCAGTACTTC; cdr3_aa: CSVRGGMRSYEQYF
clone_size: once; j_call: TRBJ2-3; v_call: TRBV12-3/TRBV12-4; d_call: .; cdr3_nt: TGTGCCAGCAGTGTCGAGGGGATAATGGGCACAGATACGCAGTATTTT; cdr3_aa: CASSVEGIMGTDTQYF
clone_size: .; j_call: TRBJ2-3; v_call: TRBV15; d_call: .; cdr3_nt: TGTGCCACCAGCAGAGTCGACTCGGATACGCAGTATTTT; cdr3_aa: CATSRVDSDTQYF
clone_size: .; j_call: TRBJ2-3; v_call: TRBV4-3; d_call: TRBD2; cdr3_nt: TGCGCCAGCAGCCATAGCCTGACTAGCGGGGGCTCTAGCACAGATACGCAGTATTTT; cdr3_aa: CASSHSLTSGGSSTDTQYF
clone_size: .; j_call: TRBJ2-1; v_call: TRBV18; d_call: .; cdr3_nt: TGTGCCAGCTCATCATTTGGGGGCAAATACAATGAGCAGTTCTTC; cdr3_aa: CASSSFGGKYNEQFF
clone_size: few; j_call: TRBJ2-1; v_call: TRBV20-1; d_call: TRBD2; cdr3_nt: TGCAGTGCTAGAGCTAGCGGGAGCCATGAGCAGTTCTTC; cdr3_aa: CSARASGSHEQFF
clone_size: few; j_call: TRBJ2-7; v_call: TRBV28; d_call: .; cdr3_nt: TGTGCCAGCAGGCTTAGGCGGGAAACCCACGAGCAGTACTTC; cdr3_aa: CASRLRRETHEQYF
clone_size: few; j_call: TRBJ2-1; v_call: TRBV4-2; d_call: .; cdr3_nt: TGTGCCAGCAGCCAAGAAACGGGAACGTTCCTACAAGGTGAGCAGTTCTTC; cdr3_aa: CASSQETGTFLQGEQFF
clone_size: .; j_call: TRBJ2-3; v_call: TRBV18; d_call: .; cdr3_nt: TGTGCCAGCTCACCTATTGGTGGAGGAGATACGCAGTATTTT; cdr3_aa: CASSPIGGGDTQYF
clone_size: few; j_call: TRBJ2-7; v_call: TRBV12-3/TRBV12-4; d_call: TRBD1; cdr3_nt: TGTGCCAGCAGTTTAACGGGACAGGGGGCTACCCGGGTCTTC; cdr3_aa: CASSLTGQGATRVF
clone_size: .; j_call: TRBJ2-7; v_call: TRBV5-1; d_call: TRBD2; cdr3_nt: TGCGCCAGCAGCTGGGGCGGTGGGCCTAGCGGATACGAGCAGTACTTC; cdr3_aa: CASSWGGGPSGYEQYF
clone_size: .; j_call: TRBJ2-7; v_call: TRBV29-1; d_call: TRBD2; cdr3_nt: TGCAGCGTTGTGCTAGCGGGGTCCCACGAGCAGTACTTC; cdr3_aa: CSVVLAGSHEQYF
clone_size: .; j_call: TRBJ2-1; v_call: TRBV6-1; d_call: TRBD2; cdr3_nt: TGTGCCAGCAGCCCTCGCGGGAGGAGCTCCTACAATGAGCAGTTCTTC; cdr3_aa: CASSPRGRSSYNEQFF
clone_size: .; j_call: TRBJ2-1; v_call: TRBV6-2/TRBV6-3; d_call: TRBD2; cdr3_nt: TGTGCCAGCAGTTACTCGATCGCGGGGGGGCTGGTGTCAAATGAGCAGTTCTTC; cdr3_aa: CASSYSIAGGLVSNEQFF
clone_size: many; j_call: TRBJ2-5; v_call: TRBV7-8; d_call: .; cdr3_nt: TGTGCCAGCAGCTTGCTGGCAGGACTCCCCCAAGAGACCCAGTACTTC; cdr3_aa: CASSLLAGLPQETQYF
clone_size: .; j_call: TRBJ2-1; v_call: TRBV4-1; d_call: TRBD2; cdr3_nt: TGCGCCAGCAGCCTCCAGCGGGGGGGCCCCAATGAGCAGTTCTTC; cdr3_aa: CASSLQRGGPNEQFF
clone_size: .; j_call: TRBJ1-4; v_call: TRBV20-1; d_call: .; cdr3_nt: TGCAGTGCTAGAGCCGTGAAAAATAATGAAAAACTGTTTTTT; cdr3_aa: CSARAVKNNEKLFF
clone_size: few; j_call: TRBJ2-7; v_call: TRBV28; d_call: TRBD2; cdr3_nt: TGTGCCAGCAGCCCGCGTACAGCGGGGTACTACGAGCAGTACTTC; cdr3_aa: CASSPRTAGYYEQYF
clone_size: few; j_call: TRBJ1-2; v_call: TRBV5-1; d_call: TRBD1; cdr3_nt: TGCGCCAGCAGCCCGAACAGGGGGTCGGATGGCTACACCTTC; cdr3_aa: CASSPNRGSDGYTF
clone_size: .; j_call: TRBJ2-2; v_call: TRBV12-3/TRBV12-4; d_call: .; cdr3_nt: TGTGCCAGCAGTTTCTCGGGGGCCGGGTATACCGGGGAGCTGTTTTTT; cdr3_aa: CASSFSGAGYTGELFF
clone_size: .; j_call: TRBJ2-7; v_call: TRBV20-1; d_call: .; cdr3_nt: TGCAGTGCTCCGGGACTGGTCTCCTACGAGCAGTACTTC; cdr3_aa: CSAPGLVSYEQYF
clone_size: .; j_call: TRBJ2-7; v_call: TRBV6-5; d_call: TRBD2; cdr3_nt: TGTGCCAGCAGTTACACTCCTAGCGGCTACGAGCAGTACTTC; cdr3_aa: CASSYTPSGYEQYF
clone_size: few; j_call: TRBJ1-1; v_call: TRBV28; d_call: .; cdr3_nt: TGTGCCAGCAGTCCAGGGCGAGTGTCAGCTTTCTTT; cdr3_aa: CASSPGRVSAFF
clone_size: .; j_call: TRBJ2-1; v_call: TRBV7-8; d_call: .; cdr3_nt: TGTGCCAGCAGCCTAGACGGCGGTCTTCGGGATGAGCAGTTCTTC; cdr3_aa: CASSLDGGLRDEQFF
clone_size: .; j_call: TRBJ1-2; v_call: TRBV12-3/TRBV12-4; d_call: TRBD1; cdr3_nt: TGTGCCAGCAGCCAGGACAGGGCGAGGAACTATGGCTACACCTTC; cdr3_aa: CASSQDRARNYGYTF
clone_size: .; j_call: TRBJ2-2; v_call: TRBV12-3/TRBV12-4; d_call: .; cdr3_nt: TGTGCCAGCAGTTTCAAGGGGCAGCCGAACACCGGGGAGCTGTTTTTT; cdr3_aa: CASSFKGQPNTGELFF
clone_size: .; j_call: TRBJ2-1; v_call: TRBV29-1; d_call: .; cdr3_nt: TGCAGCGTCCCTCGGGGCTCCAGCTCCTACAATGAGCAGTTCTTC; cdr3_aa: CSVPRGSSSYNEQFF
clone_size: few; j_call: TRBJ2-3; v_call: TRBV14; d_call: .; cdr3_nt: TGTGCCAGCAGCCAACTCCGGTCAGATACGCAGTATTTT; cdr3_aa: CASSQLRSDTQYF
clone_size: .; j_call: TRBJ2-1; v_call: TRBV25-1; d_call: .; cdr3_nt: TGTGCCAGCAGTGAAAACGCCCGCTACAATGAGCAGTTCTTC; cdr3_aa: CASSENARYNEQFF
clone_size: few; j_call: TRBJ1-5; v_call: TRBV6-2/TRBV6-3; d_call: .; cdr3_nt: TGTGCCAGCAGTTTCGAGTCTCAGCCCCAGCATTTT; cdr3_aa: CASSFESQPQHF